Listed here are 22 T cell receptor beta chains from one sample, sequenced in a study of blood T cell repertoires in COVID-19. This table comes from immunoSEQ multiplex PCR, and its TCRdb copy is limited to in-frame clones, with some not included. Of 150,000 to 180,000 clones listed, 60% to 85% are singletons. Sequencing used peripheral blood. The source of these receptors is a man aged 80 or over with acute or convalescent COVID-19.

The gene calls are TRBV20-1 and TRBJ2-4; 7 positions match TRBD2. J was trimmed by 1 base and V by 6 bases; bases with no gene match: 6. Germline values: CDR1 DFQATT, CDR2 SNEGSKA (reference sequence). The CDR3 runs to 14 residues. The CDR3: CSASAAGAKNIQYF. The CDR3, as DNA: TGCAGTGCCAGTGCAGCGGGGGCCAAAAACATTCAGTACTTC.

The chain joins TRBV5-4 to TRBJ2-2; TRBD1 is a possible D gene (6 bases). Germline loops: CDR1 SGHNT, CDR2 YYREEE (reference sequence). The CDR3 consists of 15 residues. Trimming left V 2 bases short and J 5 bases short, with 13 bases between. This CDR3 reads CASSLDSGTTGELFF. CDR3 nucleotides: TGTGCCAGCAGCTTAGACTCCGGGACAACCGGGGAGCTGTTTTTT.

This rearrangement joins TRBV6-5 to TRBJ1-5; TRBD1 matches at 9 bases. The CDR3 has 14 amino acids. Unmatched junction bases numbered 6, after V lost 6 bases and J lost 6 bases. Per the germline V gene, CDR1 is MNHEY and CDR2 is SVGAGI. Here the CDR3 reads CASSPGTGTQPQHF. CDR3 nucleotides: TGTGCCAGCAGCCCCGGGACAGGGACTCAGCCCCAGCATTTT.

The CDR3 loop reads CASSLQETQYF. CDR3 in DNA: TGTGCCAGTAGCCTACAAGAGACCCAGTACTTC. This chain links TRBV19 with TRBJ2-5; no reliable D call. The CDR3 covers 11 residues. Germline V gives CDR1 LNHDA, CDR2 SQIVND (reference sequence). Trimming took 6 bases from V and 2 from J, leaving 4 bases between them. The full variable domain, in which reference TRBV19 and TRBJ2-5 provide the parts outside the CDR3, is DGGITQSPKYLFRKEGQNVTLSCEQNLNHDAMYWYRQDPGQGLRLIYYSQIVNDFQKGDIAEGYSVSREKKESFPLTVTSAQKNPTAFYLCASSLQETQYFGPGTRLLVL.

This chain connects TRBV7-6 to TRBJ2-5, with 8 bases aligning to TRBD2. The ends lost 1 base at V and 5 bases at J; junction bases unmatched: 9. CDR3 length: 16 residues. Germline CDR1 reads SGHVS; CDR2 reads FNYEAQ. In DNA, the CDR3 is TGTGCCAGCAGCTTAGGGGCGAGCGGGGGAGTTGAGACCCAGTACTTC. Amino acid sequence: CASSLGASGGVETQYF.

A remark on this clone: Other DNA sequences in this sample translate to the same CDR3. The chain carries TRBV2 and TRBJ2-7; maybe TRBD2 (5 bases). There are 12 residues in the CDR3. V was clipped by 2 bases and J by 4 bases, with 6 bases between them. Germline V gene data show CDR1 as SNHLY and CDR2 as FYNNEI. DNA of the CDR3: TGTGCCAGCAGTGAACGGGGTTACGAGCAGTACGTC. This codes for CASSERGYEQYV.

The CDR3 DNA follows: TGTGCCAGCAGTTTATGGCAGGGCACTGAAGCTTTCTTT. This codes for CASSLWQGTEAFF. The chain couples TRBV28 to TRBJ1-1, with D perhaps matching TRBD1 (5 bases). The V end was cut by 0 bases, the J end by 4 bases, with 6 bases between. Germline assignment: CDR1 MDHEN and CDR2 SYDVKM. The CDR3 length is 13 residues. The full variable domain, its missing parts supplied by reference TRBV28 and TRBJ1-1, is DVKVTQSSRYLVKRTGEKVFLECVQDMDHENMFWYRQDPGLGLRLIYFSYDVKMKEKGDIPEGYSVSREKKERFSLILESASTNQTSMYLCASSLWQGTEAFFGQGTRLTVV.

The V gene is TRBV5-1, the J gene TRBJ1-3, with 8 bases identical to TRBD1. Germline CDR1 SGHRS, CDR2 YFSETQ. The CDR3 covers 16 residues. J gave up 4 bases and V 0 bases, and 6 bases lay outside the gene matches. The CDR3 sequence is CASSLATGGKGNTIYF. The CDR3 DNA follows: TGCGCCAGCAGCTTGGCTACAGGGGGTAAAGGAAACACCATATATTTT. The variable domain in full, completed from reference TRBV5-1 and TRBJ1-3, reads KAGVTQTPRYLIKTRGQQVTLSCSPISGHRSVSWYQQTPGQGLQFLFEYFSETQRNKGNFPGRFSGRQFSNSRSEMNVSTLELGDSALYLCASSLATGGKGNTIYFGEGSWLTVV.

The chain is built from TRBV9 and TRBJ2-2, with a possible D match to TRBD1 (6 bases). Germline V CDR1 and CDR2: SGDLS, YYNGEE. This CDR3 has 14 amino acids. Trimming cost V 4 bases and J 5 bases, with 12 bases left between them. CDR3 DNA sequence: TGTGCCAGCAGCAACAGGGCCGTTACCGGGGAGCTGTTTTTT. This translates into CASSNRAVTGELFF.

This chain links TRBV10-3 with TRBJ2-2; 12 bases align to TRBD2. Germline CDR1 reads ENHRY; CDR2 reads SYGVKD. With 9 bases clipped from V and 4 bases from J, the junction kept 3 bases outside the gene matches. There are 14 residues in the CDR3. In nucleotides, the CDR3 is TGTGCCATTGCTAGCGGGGGGGGCACCGGGGAGCTGTTTTTT. It translates to CAIASGGGTGELFF.

The chain is built from TRBV6-5 and TRBJ2-7; TRBD2 agrees at 14 bases. Germline V gene data show CDR1 as MNHEY and CDR2 as SVGAGI. There are 14 residues in the CDR3. J was trimmed by 6 bases and V by 5 bases; bases with no gene match: 3. CDR3 DNA sequence: TGTGCCAGCAGTCGACTAGCGGGGGGGGTCGAGCAGTACTTC. Translating it yields CASSRLAGGVEQYF.

V usage is TRBV28 and J usage is TRBJ2-5; the D gene is possibly TRBD1 (6 bases). Germline V gene sequence: CDR1 MDHEN, CDR2 SYDVKM. The CDR3 runs to 15 residues. Between the trimmed V and J ends, which lost 9 bases and 3 bases, there was a span of 20 bases. The CDR3 nucleotides are TGTGCCAGTCTAGGTCCGGAGGCAGGGGAAGAGACCCAGTACTTC. As protein: CASLGPEAGEETQYF.

Here the CDR3 reads CASSASGTLYTGELFF. CDR3 coding DNA: TGTGCCAGCAGCGCCTCCGGGACACTATACACCGGGGAGCTGTTTTTT. This chain links TRBV9 with TRBJ2-2, with a tentative D call TRBD1 (6 bases). Germline assignment: CDR1 SGDLS and CDR2 YYNGEE. V lost 3 bases to trimming and J lost 3 bases, with 15 bases between them. This CDR3 region has 16 residues. The full variable domain, its missing parts supplied by reference TRBV9 and TRBJ2-2, is DSGVTQTPKHLITATGQRVTLRCSPRSGDLSVYWYQQSLDQGLQFLIQYYNGEERAKGNILERFSAQQFPDLHSELNLSSLELGDSALYFCASSASGTLYTGELFFGEGSRLTVL.

This clone was observed a few times. The chain is built from TRBV7-8 and TRBJ2-5, with 8 bases fitting TRBD1. V was clipped by 5 bases and J by 0 bases; unmatched bases: 8. Germline V gene lookup returns CDR1 SGHVS and CDR2 FQNEAQ. This CDR3 region has 16 residues. CDR3 protein: CASSPGTGGYQETQYF. The DNA for the CDR3 is TGTGCCAGCAGCCCTGGGACAGGCGGATACCAAGAGACCCAGTACTTC.

This clone was recorded a few times. The chain uses TRBV24-1 and TRBJ2-2, with D tentatively TRBD2 (6 bases). Trimming removed 7 bases at V and 6 bases at J, with 8 bases between. Germline CDR1 and CDR2: KGHDR and SFDVKD. The CDR3 spans 12 residues. The CDR3 sequence is CATREGPGELFF. Here the CDR3 DNA reads TGTGCCACCAGGGAGGGACCCGGGGAGCTGTTTTTT.

The V and J genes are TRBV6-5 and TRBJ1-6; perhaps TRBD1 as D (6 bases). Germline CDR1 is MNHEY and CDR2 is SVGAGI. CDR3 size: 14 residues. Trimming took off 9 bases at V and 9 bases at J, with 18 bases between the two ends. CDR3 DNA sequence: TGTGCCAGTCACCCGGGGACATCGGGTTCACCCCTCCACTTT. It translates to CASHPGTSGSPLHF.

The rearrangement uses TRBV12-1 and TRBJ2-7; the D call TRBD2 from the table was never checked on the DNA. TRBV12-1 counts as a pseudogene. The length of the CDR3 is 13 residues. This chain's CDR3 is CASGTGLPHGEYV. CDR3 DNA: TGTGCCAGCGGGACTGGACTCCCCCACGGTGAGTACGTC.

CDR3 region: CASSIGVGNTEAFF. The CDR3 DNA reads TGTGCCAGTAGTATCGGGGTAGGGAACACTGAAGCTTTCTTT. The rearrangement uses TRBV19 and TRBJ1-1; D is ambiguous. CDR1 LNHDA and CDR2 SQIVND come from the germline V gene (reference sequence). There are 14 residues in the CDR3. V lost 3 bases and J 1 base, leaving 9 bases between the germline ends.

The genes are TRBV20-1 and TRBJ2-5; TRBD2 is a possible D gene (5 bases). The CDR3 spans 11 residues. V lost 0 bases, J lost 9 bases, and 8 bases lay in between. CDR1 DFQATT and CDR2 SNEGSKA come from the germline V gene (reference sequence). The CDR3 nucleotides are TGCAGTGCTAGAGAGCAGGAGGCCCAGTACTTC. Its protein is CSAREQEAQYF.

This clone was seen a few times. This chain joins TRBV5-1 and TRBJ1-1; 7 bases are a match to TRBD1. V lost 3 bases, J lost 3 bases, and 11 bases stayed unmatched. CDR1 and CDR2 (germline): SGHRS, YFSETQ. The CDR3 runs 16 residues. The chain's CDR3 is CASSSVQGPWDTEAFF. The CDR3 region has the DNA TGCGCCAGCAGCTCCGTACAGGGGCCGTGGGACACTGAAGCTTTCTTT.

This chain uses TRBV5-1 with TRBJ1-1; possibly TRBD1 for D (6 bases). Per germline, CDR1 SGHRS and CDR2 YFSETQ. V dropped 3 bases and J dropped 1 base, with 13 bases sitting between them. This CDR3 spans 15 amino acids. The CDR3 sequence is CASSSYPGQNTEAFF. DNA of the CDR3: TGCGCCAGCAGCTCTTATCCGGGACAGAACACTGAAGCTTTCTTT.

The V and J genes are TRBV5-1 and TRBJ2-1, with D tentatively TRBD2 (6 bases). Germline values: CDR1 SGHRS, CDR2 YFSETQ. V was trimmed by 1 base and J by 8 bases, leaving 13 bases between them. The CDR3 is made up of 14 amino acids. CDR3 sequence: CASSLSPASDEQFF. CDR3 DNA sequence: TGCGCCAGCAGCTTGTCCCCTGCTAGCGATGAGCAGTTCTTC.